This T cell receptor (beta chain) originates from a study of cytomegalovirus exposure and HLA in healthy donors. Overall study findings and caveats: Some TCR beta chains (roughly 160 of them) were listed as cytomegalovirus-associated. Specificity for CMV antigens was confirmed in vitro for a few of the CMV-associated chains.

The assay was immunoSEQ multiplex PCR, and TCRdb's table has in-frame clones only and misses some. The sample records 100,000 to 150,000 clones, roughly 89% being singletons. Trimming stripped 2 bases from V and 9 bases from J, with 13 bases between. The CDR3 contains 13 residues. Germline V CDR1 and CDR2: SNHLY, FYNNEI. Note on this clone: As yet, its antigen is unknown.

The sequence derives from a woman under 30 in good health and CMV-seronegative. V is TRBV2 and J is TRBJ1-2; weak D call: TRBD1 (6 bases). The sequenced sample consisted of PBMCs. CDR3 nucleotides: TGTGCCAGCAGTGAAAATCAGGACAGTAGCTACACCTTC. It encodes CASSENQDSSYTF.